This is a list of T cell receptor beta chains from one sample in a study of shared clonotypes between healthy human individuals. Profiling relied on immunoSEQ multiplex PCR, and the TCRdb table lists in-frame clones only, not all of them. The sample carries almost 750,000 clones, 55% to 75% recorded once. The sequenced material came from memory CD4+ T cells sorted from blood. These receptors all stem from a young woman in good health. Each CDR3 is given with its conserved first and last residue. D genes are given only for firm matches. Some rows have no size entry. The others give once, few or many, or a class for an expanded clone.

d_call,v_call,j_call,clone_size,cdr3_nt,cdr3_aa
TRBD2,TRBV29-1,TRBJ2-1,.,TGCAGCGTTGAGGTAGCGGGAGAAGATAGTCATGAGCAGTTCTTC,CSVEVAGEDSHEQFF
TRBD2,TRBV5-8,TRBJ2-1,.,TGTGCCACAGGGGAAGAGGGACTAGCGGGAGTTGGGGCTGAGCAGTTCTTC,CATGEEGLAGVGAEQFF
.,TRBV25-1,TRBJ2-4,.,TGTGCCAGCAGTGGGACGACTAGGACTTTTGAGGACATTCAGTACTTC,CASSGTTRTFEDIQYF
.,TRBV4-1,TRBJ2-3,.,TGCGCCAGCAGCCAAGACGGGCTAGCTCCCACAGATACGCAGTATTTT,CASSQDGLAPTDTQYF
.,TRBV9,TRBJ2-1,.,TGTGCCAGCAGCGTAGACGCCTATGAGCAGTTCTTC,CASSVDAYEQFF
TRBD1,TRBV5-1,TRBJ1-5,.,TGCGCCAGCAGCCTAACAGGGGACAATCAGCCCCAGCATTTT,CASSLTGDNQPQHF
TRBD1,TRBV19,TRBJ1-1,.,TGTGCCAGTAGTATATCCGAGGGGGCAGGGTGGTACTTCGCTGAAGCTTTCTTT,CASSISEGAGWYFAEAFF
TRBD2,TRBV27,TRBJ2-3,.,TGTGCCAGCAGTCCTCGGGCCGTGACTAGCGGAAATACAGATACGCAGTATTTT,CASSPRAVTSGNTDTQYF
.,TRBV18,TRBJ2-5,few,TGTGCCAGCTCACCAGACCAAGAGACCCAGTACTTC,CASSPDQETQYF
TRBD2,TRBV5-1,TRBJ2-2,.,TGCGCCAGCAGCCCTGGCGGCGGGAGTCACACCGGGGAGCTGTTTTTT,CASSPGGGSHTGELFF
.,TRBV9,TRBJ2-2,.,TGTGCCAGCAGCGCCCAGGTTACCGGGGAGCTGTTTTTT,CASSAQVTGELFF
.,TRBV18,TRBJ2-2,.,TGTGCCAGCTCACCCGACCTCACCGGGGAGCTGTTTTTT,CASSPDLTGELFF
TRBD2,TRBV28,TRBJ2-1,.,TGTGCCAGGCGGACTAGCGGGAGCGAAGAGCAGTTCTTC,CARRTSGSEEQFF
.,TRBV2,TRBJ2-7,once,TGTGCCAGCAGATTCCCCGGGACGGACTCCTACGAGCAGTACTTC,CASRFPGTDSYEQYF
.,TRBV7-7,TRBJ1-1,.,TGTGCCAGCAGCTCTGACACGGGAACTGAAGCTTTCTTT,CASSSDTGTEAFF
TRBD2,TRBV30,TRBJ2-1,.,TGTGCCTGGAGTGGCCCTACTAGCGGGAGGGATTCCTACAATGAGCAGTTCTTC,CAWSGPTSGRDSYNEQFF
TRBD1,TRBV28,TRBJ2-7,.,TGTGCCAGCAGGCGCCGCGACAGGGCTAACTACGAGCAGTACTTC,CASRRRDRANYEQYF
TRBD2,TRBV28,TRBJ2-7,.,TGTGCCACCATCAACGAAGTAGCGGGAGCCGAGCAGTACTTC,CATINEVAGAEQYF
.,TRBV12-5,TRBJ2-1,.,TGTGCTAGTGGTCCGTTACAGGGAAATGAGCAGTTCTTC,CASGPLQGNEQFF
TRBD2,TRBV5-1,TRBJ2-1,few,TGCGCCAGCCACAAAGATAGCGGGGCCTACAATGAGCAGTTCTTC,CASHKDSGAYNEQFF
.,TRBV6-4,TRBJ2-2,.,TGTGCCAGCAGACCGGGCCAGAACACCGGGGAGCTGTTTTTT,CASRPGQNTGELFF
.,TRBV14,TRBJ1-4,.,TGTGCCAGCAGCCAAGATCGGTCCATCTTAGGTGAAAAACTGTTTTTT,CASSQDRSILGEKLFF
TRBD2,TRBV5-1,TRBJ2-7,.,TGCGCCAGCAGCATAACGGGGAGGGAGAAGTACGAGCAGTACTTC,CASSITGREKYEQYF
.,TRBV11-2,TRBJ1-3,.,TGTGCCAGCAGCTTCGGACGGGTCTCTGGAAACACCATATATTTT,CASSFGRVSGNTIYF
.,TRBV5-4,TRBJ1-2,once,TGTGCCAGCAGCTCATACCGTATAAACTCTAACTATGGCTACACCTTC,CASSSYRINSNYGYTF
.,TRBV5-1,TRBJ2-2,.,TGCGCCAGCAGCTTGTTCCAGAACACCGGGGAGCTGTTTTTT,CASSLFQNTGELFF
TRBD2,TRBV7-2,TRBJ2-1,.,TGTGCCAGCAGCTCCACTAGCGGATCCTACAATGAGCAGTTCTTC,CASSSTSGSYNEQFF
.,TRBV28,TRBJ2-7,.,TGTGCCAGCACAAATATTAGGAACACCCCGGAGCAGTACTTC,CASTNIRNTPEQYF
.,TRBV7-8,TRBJ1-1,.,TGTGCCAGCAGCCTAAGTGGAACTGAAGCTTTCTTT,CASSLSGTEAFF
.,TRBV5-4,TRBJ2-1,.,TGTGCCAGCGAGAGGGGGAGAGGGTACAATGAGCAGTTCTTC,CASERGRGYNEQFF
.,TRBV7-9,TRBJ2-1,few,TGTGCCAGCGGGGGGAACTCCTACAATGAGCAGTTCTTC,CASGGNSYNEQFF
.,TRBV29-1,TRBJ2-5,.,TGCAGCGTTGAAGTGGGGGCAGCCCAAGAGACCCAGTACTTC,CSVEVGAAQETQYF
.,TRBV5-6,TRBJ2-3,.,TGTGCCAGCAGCCCCCCCAGCGGTTGGGTAGATACGCAGTATTTT,CASSPPSGWVDTQYF
.,TRBV6-6,TRBJ1-5,.,TGTGCCAGCAGGAGGGGAGGGAATAGCAATCAGCCCCAGCATTTT,CASRRGGNSNQPQHF
.,TRBV5-1,TRBJ1-1,.,TGCGCCAGCAGCTTTGGTAGGGACACTGAAGCTTTCTTT,CASSFGRDTEAFF
.,TRBV5-5,TRBJ1-1,.,TGTGCCAGCAGCTGGGGGGCACGGCAGGCAAACACTGAAGCTTTCTTT,CASSWGARQANTEAFF
.,TRBV11-3,TRBJ2-1,.,TGTGCCAGCAGCTTAGGAACCAATGAGCAGTTCTTC,CASSLGTNEQFF
TRBD1,TRBV19,TRBJ1-6,.,TGTGCCAGTAGTACGCGACAGGGCTGGGAGAATTCACCCCTCCACTTT,CASSTRQGWENSPLHF
TRBD2,TRBV27,TRBJ2-5,once,TGTGCCAGCAGGTCACTAGCGGAGGGCGAGACCCAGTACTTC,CASRSLAEGETQYF
.,TRBV4-1,TRBJ2-2,.,TGCGCCAGCAGCCAAGGAGAGATGCGCACCGGGGAGCTGTTTTTT,CASSQGEMRTGELFF
.,TRBV20-1,TRBJ2-3,.,TGCAGTGCCAGAAACAGAGATACGCAGTATTTT,CSARNRDTQYF
.,TRBV27,TRBJ2-1,.,TGTGCCAGCAGTTTAGCAGTCCCCATAATCCATGAGCAGTTCTTC,CASSLAVPIIHEQFF
.,TRBV11-3,TRBJ2-6,.,TGTGCCAGCAGCTTAGTGGCCAACGTCCTGACTTTC,CASSLVANVLTF